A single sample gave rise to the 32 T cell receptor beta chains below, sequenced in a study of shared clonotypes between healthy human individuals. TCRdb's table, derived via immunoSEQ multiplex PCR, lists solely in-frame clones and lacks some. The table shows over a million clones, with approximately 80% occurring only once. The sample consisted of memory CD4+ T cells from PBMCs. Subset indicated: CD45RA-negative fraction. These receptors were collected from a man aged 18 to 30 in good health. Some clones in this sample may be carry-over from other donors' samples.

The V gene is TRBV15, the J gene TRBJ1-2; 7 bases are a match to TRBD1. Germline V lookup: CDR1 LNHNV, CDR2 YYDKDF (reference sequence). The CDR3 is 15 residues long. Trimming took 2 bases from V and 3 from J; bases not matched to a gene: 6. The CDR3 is CATSRKGGADYGYTF. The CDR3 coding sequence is TGTGCCACCAGCAGAAAAGGGGGCGCGGACTATGGCTACACCTTC.

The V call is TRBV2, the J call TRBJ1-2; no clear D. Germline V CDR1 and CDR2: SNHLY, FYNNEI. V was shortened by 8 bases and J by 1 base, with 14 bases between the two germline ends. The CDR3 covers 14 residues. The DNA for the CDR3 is TGTGCCAGCGCGGGTCTGGGGAATAACTATGGCTACACCTTC. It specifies CASAGLGNNYGYTF.

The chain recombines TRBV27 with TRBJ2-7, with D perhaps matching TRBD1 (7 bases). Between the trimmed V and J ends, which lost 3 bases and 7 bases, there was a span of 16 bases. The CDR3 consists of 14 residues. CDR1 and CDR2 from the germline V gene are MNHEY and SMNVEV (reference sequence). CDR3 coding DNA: TGTGCCAGCAGTTTCTATGGCCAGGGGGGTGAGCAGTACTTC. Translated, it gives CASSFYGQGGEQYF.

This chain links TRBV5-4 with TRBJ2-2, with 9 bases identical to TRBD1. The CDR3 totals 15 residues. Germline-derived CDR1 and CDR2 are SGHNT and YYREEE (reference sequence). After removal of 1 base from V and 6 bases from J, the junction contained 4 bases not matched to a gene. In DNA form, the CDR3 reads TGTGCCAGCAGCTTGCTGGACAGGGGAGCCGGGGAGCTGTTTTTT. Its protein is CASSLLDRGAGELFF.

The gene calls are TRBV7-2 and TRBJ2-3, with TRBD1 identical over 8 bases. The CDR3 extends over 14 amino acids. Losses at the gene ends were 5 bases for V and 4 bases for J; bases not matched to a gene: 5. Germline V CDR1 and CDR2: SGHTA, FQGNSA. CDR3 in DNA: TGTGCCAGCAGCCCGGACAGGGACGCAGATACGCAGTATTTT. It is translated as CASSPDRDADTQYF. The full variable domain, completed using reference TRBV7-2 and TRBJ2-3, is GAGVSQSPSNKVTEKGKDVELRCDPISGHTALYWYRQSLGQGLEFLIYFQGNSAPDKSGLPSDRFSAERTGGSVSTLTIQRTQQEDSAVYLCASSPDRDADTQYFGPGTRLTVL.

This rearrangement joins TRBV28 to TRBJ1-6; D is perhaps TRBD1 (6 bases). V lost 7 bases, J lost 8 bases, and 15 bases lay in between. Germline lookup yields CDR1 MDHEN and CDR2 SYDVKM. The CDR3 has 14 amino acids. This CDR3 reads CASTGAGSDSPLHF. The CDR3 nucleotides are TGTGCCAGCACGGGGGCAGGGTCGGATTCACCCCTCCACTTT.

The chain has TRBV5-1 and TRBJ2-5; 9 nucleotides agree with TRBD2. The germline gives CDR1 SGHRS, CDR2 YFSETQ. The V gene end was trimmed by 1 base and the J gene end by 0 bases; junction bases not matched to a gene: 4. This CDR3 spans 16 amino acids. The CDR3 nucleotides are TGCGCCAGCAGCTTGCAAGCTAGCGGGAACCAAGAGACCCAGTACTTC. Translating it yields CASSLQASGNQETQYF.

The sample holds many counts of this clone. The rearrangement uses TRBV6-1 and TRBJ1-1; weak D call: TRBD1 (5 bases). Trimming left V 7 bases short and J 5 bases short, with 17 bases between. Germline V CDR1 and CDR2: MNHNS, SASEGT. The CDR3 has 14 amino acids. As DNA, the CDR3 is TGTGCCAGCAATTCGGTAGAAAGGGGAACTGAAGCTTTCTTT. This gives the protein CASNSVERGTEAFF.

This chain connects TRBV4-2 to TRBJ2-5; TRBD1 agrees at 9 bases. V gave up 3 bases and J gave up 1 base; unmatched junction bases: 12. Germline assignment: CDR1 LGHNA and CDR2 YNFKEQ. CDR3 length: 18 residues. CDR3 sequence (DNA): TGTGCCAGCAGCCAGGCGGGGACAGGGACTGAGGGCCAAGAGACCCAGTACTTC. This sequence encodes CASSQAGTGTEGQETQYF.

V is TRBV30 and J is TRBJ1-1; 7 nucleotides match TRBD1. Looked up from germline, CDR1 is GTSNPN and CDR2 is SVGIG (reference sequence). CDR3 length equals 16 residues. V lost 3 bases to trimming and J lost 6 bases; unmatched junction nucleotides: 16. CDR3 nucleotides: TGTGCCTGGAGATCAGACCAACAGGGGCCATGGGCTGAAGCTTTCTTT. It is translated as CAWRSDQQGPWAEAFF.

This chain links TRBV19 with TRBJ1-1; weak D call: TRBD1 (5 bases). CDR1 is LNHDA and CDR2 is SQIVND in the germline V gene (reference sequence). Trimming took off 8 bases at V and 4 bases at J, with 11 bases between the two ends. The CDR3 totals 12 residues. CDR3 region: CASAEGFTEAFF. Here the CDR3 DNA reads TGTGCCAGTGCCGAGGGGTTCACTGAAGCTTTCTTT.

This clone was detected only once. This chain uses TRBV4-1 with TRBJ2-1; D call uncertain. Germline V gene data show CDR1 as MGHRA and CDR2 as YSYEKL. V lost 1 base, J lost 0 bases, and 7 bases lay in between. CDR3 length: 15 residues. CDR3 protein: CASSQGLSSYNEQFF. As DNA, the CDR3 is TGCGCCAGCAGCCAAGGACTGAGCTCCTACAATGAGCAGTTCTTC.

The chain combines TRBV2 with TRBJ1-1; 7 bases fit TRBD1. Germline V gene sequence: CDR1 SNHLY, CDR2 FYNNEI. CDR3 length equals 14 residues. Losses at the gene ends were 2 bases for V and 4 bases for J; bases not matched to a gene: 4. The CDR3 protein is CASSETGVGTEAFF. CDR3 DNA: TGTGCCAGCAGTGAAACAGGGGTAGGCACTGAAGCTTTCTTT.

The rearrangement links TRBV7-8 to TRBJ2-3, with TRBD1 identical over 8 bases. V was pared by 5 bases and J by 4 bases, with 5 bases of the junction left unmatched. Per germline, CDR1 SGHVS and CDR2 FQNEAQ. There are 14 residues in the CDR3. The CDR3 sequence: CASSLDRAADTQYF. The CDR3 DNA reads TGTGCCAGCAGCCTGGACAGGGCAGCAGATACGCAGTATTTT.

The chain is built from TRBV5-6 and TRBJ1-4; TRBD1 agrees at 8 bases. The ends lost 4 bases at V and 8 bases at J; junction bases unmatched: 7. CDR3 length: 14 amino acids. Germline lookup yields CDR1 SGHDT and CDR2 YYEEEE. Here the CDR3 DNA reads TGTGCCAGCAGCACAGTGACAGGGGCAGAAAAACTGTTTTTT. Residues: CASSTVTGAEKLFF.

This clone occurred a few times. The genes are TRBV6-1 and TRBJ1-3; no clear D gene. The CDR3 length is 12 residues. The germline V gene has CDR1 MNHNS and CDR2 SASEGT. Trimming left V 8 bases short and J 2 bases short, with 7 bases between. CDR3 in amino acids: CASYSPGNTIYF. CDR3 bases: TGTGCCAGCTACAGCCCTGGAAACACCATATATTTT.

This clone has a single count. CDR3 loop: CSVGDRPFSTEAFF. CDR3 in DNA: TGCAGCGTGGGGGACCGACCCTTCAGCACTGAAGCTTTCTTT. The rearrangement uses TRBV29-1 and TRBJ1-1; TRBD1 is a possible D gene (5 bases). Trimming cost V 6 bases and J 4 bases, with 18 bases left between them. CDR1 is SQVTM and CDR2 is ANQGSEA in the germline V gene. The CDR3 consists of 14 residues.

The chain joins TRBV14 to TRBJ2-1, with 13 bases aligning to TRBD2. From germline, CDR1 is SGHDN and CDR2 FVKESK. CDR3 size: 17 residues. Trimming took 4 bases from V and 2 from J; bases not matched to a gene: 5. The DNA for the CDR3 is TGTGCCAGCAGCCGATGGACTAGCGGGAGTCCCTACAATGAGCAGTTCTTC. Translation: CASSRWTSGSPYNEQFF.

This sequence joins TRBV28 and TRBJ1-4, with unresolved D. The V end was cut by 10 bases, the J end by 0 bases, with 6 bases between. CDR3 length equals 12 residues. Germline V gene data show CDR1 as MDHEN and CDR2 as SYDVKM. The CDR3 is CATLATNEKLFF. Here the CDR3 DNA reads TGTGCCACTTTAGCAACTAATGAAAAACTGTTTTTT.

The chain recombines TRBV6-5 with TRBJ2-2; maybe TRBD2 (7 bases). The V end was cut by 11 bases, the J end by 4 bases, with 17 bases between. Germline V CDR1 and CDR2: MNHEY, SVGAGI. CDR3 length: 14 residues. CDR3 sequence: CASNGGQGTGELFF. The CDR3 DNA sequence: TGTGCCTCCAACGGGGGGCAGGGCACCGGGGAGCTGTTTTTT.

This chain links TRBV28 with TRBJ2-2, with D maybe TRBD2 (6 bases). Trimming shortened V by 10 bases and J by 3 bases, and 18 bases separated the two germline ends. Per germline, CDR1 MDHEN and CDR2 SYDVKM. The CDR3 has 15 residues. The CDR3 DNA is TGTGCCACCCTCCTGGGAGGTGTTGACACCGGGGAGCTGTTTTTT. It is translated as CATLLGGVDTGELFF.

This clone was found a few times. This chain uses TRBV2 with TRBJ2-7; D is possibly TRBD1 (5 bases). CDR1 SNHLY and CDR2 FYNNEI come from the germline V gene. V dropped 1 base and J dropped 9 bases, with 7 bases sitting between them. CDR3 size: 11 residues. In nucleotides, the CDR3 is TGTGCCAGCAGTGAAGGCAGGGCGCAGTACTTC. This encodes CASSEGRAQYF.

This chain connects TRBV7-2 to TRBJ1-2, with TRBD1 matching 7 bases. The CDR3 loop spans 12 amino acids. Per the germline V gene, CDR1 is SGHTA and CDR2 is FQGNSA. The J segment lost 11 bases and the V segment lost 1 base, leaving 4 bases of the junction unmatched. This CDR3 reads CASSLDWGQYTF. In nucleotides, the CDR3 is TGTGCCAGCAGCTTAGATTGGGGACAGTACACCTTC.

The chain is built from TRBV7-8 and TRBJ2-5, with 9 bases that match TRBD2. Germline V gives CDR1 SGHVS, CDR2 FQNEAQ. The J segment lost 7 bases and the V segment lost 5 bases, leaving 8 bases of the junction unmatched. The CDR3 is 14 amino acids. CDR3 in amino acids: CASSPSSGTATQYF. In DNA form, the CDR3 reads TGTGCCAGCAGCCCGTCTAGCGGGACGGCGACCCAGTACTTC.

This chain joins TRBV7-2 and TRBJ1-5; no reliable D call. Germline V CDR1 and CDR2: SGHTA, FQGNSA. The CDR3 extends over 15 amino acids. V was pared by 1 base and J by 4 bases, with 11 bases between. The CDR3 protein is CASSLVPSGNQPQHF. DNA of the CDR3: TGTGCCAGCAGCTTAGTTCCGTCCGGGAATCAGCCCCAGCATTTT.

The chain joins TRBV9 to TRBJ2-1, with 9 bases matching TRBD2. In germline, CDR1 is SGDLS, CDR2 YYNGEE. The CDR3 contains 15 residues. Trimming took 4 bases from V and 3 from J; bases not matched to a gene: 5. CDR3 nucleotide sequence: TGTGCCAGCAGCCCTCAGCGGGAGGTCTACAATGAGCAGTTCTTC. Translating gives CASSPQREVYNEQFF.

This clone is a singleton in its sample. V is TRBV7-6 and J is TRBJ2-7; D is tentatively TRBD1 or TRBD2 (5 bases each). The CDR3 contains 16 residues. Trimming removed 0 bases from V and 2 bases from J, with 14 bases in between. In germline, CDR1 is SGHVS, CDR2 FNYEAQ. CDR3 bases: TGTGCCAGCAGCTTAGCGGCTGTGCAGGGACCCTACGAGCAGTACTTC. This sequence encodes CASSLAAVQGPYEQYF.

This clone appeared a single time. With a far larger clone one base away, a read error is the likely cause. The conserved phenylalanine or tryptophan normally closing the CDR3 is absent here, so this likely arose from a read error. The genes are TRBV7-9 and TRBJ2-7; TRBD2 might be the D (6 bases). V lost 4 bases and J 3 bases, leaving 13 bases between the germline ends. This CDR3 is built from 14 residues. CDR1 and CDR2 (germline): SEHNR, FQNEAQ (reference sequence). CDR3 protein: CASSSRQTSYEQYL. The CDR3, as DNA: TGTGCCAGCAGCTCCCGACAGACTAGCTACGAGCAGTACCTC.

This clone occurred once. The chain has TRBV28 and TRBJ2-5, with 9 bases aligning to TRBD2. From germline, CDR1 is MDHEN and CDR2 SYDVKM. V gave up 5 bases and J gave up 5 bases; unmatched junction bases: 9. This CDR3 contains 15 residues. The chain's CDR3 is CASSDPGLAYETQYF. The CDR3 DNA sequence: TGTGCCAGCAGTGACCCGGGACTAGCTTATGAGACCCAGTACTTC.

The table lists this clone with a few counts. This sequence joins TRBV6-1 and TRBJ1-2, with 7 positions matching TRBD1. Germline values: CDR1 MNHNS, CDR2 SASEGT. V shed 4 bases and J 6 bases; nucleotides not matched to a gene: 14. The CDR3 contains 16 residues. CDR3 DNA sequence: TGTGCCAGCAGTGCCCAGGGACAGCGGGACGGCGATGGCTACACCTTC. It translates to CASSAQGQRDGDGYTF.

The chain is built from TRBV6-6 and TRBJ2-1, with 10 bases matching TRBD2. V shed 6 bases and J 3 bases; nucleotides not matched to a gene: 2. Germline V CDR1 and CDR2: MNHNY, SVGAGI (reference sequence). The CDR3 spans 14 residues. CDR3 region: CASSRTSGYNEQFF. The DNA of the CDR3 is TGTGCCAGCAGCCGGACTAGCGGCTACAATGAGCAGTTCTTC.

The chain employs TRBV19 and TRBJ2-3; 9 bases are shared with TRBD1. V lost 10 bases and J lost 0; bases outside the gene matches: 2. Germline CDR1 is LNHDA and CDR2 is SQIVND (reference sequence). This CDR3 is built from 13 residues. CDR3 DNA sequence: TGTGCCACCGGGACAGGGAGCACAGATACGCAGTATTTT. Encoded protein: CATGTGSTDTQYF.